Listed below are T cell receptor beta chains from one sample, sequenced in a study of PD-L1 blockade in urothelial cancer. The table came from immunoSEQ multiplex PCR; TCRdb's copy has only in-frame clones and leaves some out. Among 95,000 or so clones listed, over 75% were seen once. The source was PBMCs, collected around atezolizumab (anti-PD-L1) treatment. The receptors shown here come from a man aged 60 to 69 with urothelial cancer. The CDR3 runs from the conserved cysteine through the conserved F or W. The D gene is left open where the match is weak. For some rows the clone size is stated as once, few or many, or as a class when expanded; others skip it.

D	J	size	V	CDR3	DNA
TRBD1	TRBJ1-4	.	TRBV19	CASTYRGEGEKLFF	TGTGCCAGTACGTACAGGGGGGAAGGCGAAAAACTGTTTTTT
TRBD2	TRBJ2-5	.	TRBV5-1	CASSGGLAGGPPETQYF	TGCGCCAGCAGCGGGGGACTAGCGGGGGGCCCCCCCGAGACCCAGTACTTC
.	TRBJ2-3	.	TRBV28	CASSLSGDTQYF	TGTGCCAGCAGCCTTAGTGGAGATACGCAGTATTTT
.	TRBJ1-2	.	TRBV28	CASSSQFKETNYGYTF	TGTGCCAGCAGTTCTCAGTTTAAGGAGACTAACTATGGCTACACCTTC
.	TRBJ1-5	.	TRBV28	CASSSPEGRVLQPQHF	TGTGCCAGCAGTTCCCCGGAGGGGAGGGTGCTCCAGCCCCAGCATTTT
.	TRBJ1-1	.	TRBV28	CASSERVGMNTEAFF	TGTGCCAGCAGTGAGAGGGTTGGGATGAACACTGAAGCTTTCTTT
TRBD1	TRBJ1-5	once	TRBV4-1	CASSQYSGGSNQPQHF	TGCGCCAGCAGCCAATACTCAGGGGGGAGCAATCAGCCCCAGCATTTT
TRBD1	TRBJ1-4	.	TRBV5-1	CASSLAGTGGNEKLFF	TGCGCCAGCAGCTTGGCGGGGACAGGAGGAAATGAAAAACTGTTTTTT
TRBD1	TRBJ2-5	.	TRBV4-1	CASSAGTGGVETQYF	TGCGCCAGCAGCGCCGGGACAGGGGGCGTTGAGACCCAGTACTTC
TRBD2	TRBJ2-2	.	TRBV4-2	CASSQEGLAGGLTTGELFF	TGTGCCAGCAGCCAAGAGGGACTAGCGGGGGGGCTGACCACCGGGGAGCTGTTTTTT
TRBD2	TRBJ2-1	.	TRBV4-3	CASSPAGGNYNEQFF	TGCGCCAGCAGCCCGGCGGGGGGGAACTACAATGAGCAGTTCTTC
.	TRBJ2-7	.	TRBV7-2	CASSVGQLYEQYF	TGTGCCAGCAGCGTGGGACAACTCTACGAGCAGTACTTC
TRBD1	TRBJ1-4	.	TRBV6-5	CASSSLQGAGEKLFF	TGTGCCAGCAGTTCACTACAGGGGGCGGGGGAAAAACTGTTTTTT
.	TRBJ2-5	.	TRBV27	CASSNRLGVSAETQYF	TGTGCCAGCAGTAACCGACTAGGCGTTTCTGCAGAGACCCAGTACTTC
.	TRBJ1-2	.	TRBV29-1	CSVEGATGQPNYGYTF	TGCAGCGTTGAAGGGGCGACAGGCCAACCTAACTATGGCTACACCTTC
TRBD1	TRBJ1-5	.	TRBV19	CASSISPDRGLWPQHF	TGTGCCAGTAGTATCTCACCGGACAGGGGCCTATGGCCCCAGCATTTT
TRBD1	TRBJ2-7	.	TRBV11-3	CASSLLDRADEQYF	TGTGCCAGCAGCTTGTTAGACAGGGCGGACGAGCAGTACTTC